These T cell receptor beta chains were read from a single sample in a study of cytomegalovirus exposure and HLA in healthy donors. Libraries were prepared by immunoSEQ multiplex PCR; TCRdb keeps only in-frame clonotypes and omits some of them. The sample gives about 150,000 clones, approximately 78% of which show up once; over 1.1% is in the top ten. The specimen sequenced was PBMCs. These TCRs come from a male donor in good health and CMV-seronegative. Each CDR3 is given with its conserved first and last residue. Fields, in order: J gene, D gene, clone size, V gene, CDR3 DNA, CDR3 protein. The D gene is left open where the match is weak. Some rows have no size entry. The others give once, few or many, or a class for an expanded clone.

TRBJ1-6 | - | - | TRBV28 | TGTGCCAGCAATCCGGGACTTGTAGGGAATTCACCCCTCCACTTT | CASNPGLVGNSPLHF
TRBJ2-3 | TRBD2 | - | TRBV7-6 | TGTGCCAGCAGCCCGTACACAGGGATCGCTAGCGGGGGGGCCGGAGATACGCAGTATTTT | CASSPYTGIASGGAGDTQYF
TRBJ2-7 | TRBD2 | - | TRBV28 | TGTGCCAGCAGATTAGCGGGGGCCTACGAGCAGTACTTC | CASRLAGAYEQYF
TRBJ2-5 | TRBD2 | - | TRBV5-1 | TGCGCCAGCAGCTGGGGGGGAGATCCCGTCCAAGAGACCCAGTACTTC | CASSWGGDPVQETQYF
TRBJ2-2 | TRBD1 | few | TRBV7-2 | TGTGCCAGCAGCTTATGGGGACAGGGGAACACCGGGGAGCTGTTTTTT | CASSLWGQGNTGELFF
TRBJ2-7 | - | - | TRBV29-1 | TGCAGCGTTGTAATCAGGGGTTCGGCGTACGAGCAGTACTTC | CSVVIRGSAYEQYF
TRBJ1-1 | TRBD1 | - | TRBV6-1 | TGTGCCAGCATCCCCGGGACAGGGGGCTGGACTGAAGCTTTCTTT | CASIPGTGGWTEAFF
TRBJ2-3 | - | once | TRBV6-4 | TGTGCCAGCAGTGTTACTTCAGGGGAGACAGATACGCAGTATTTT | CASSVTSGETDTQYF
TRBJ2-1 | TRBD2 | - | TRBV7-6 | TGTGCCAGCAGCCCGCTAGCGGGAGCGGGAAATGAGCAGTTCTTC | CASSPLAGAGNEQFF
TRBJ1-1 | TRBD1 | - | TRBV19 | TGTGCCAGTACAGGGACAGGGGGCGGTGAAGCTTTCTTT | CASTGTGGGEAFF
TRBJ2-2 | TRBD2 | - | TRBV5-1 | TGCGCCAGCAGCTCGGGACTAGCGGGAGGGCCCATCACCGGGGAGCTGTTTTTT | CASSSGLAGGPITGELFF
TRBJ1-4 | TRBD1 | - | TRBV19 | TGTGCCAGTAAACCGGGACAGAAGAATGAAAAACTGTTTTTT | CASKPGQKNEKLFF
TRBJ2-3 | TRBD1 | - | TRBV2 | TGTGCCAGCAAACCGGGACAGGGGGCCGAAGATACGCAGTATTTT | CASKPGQGAEDTQYF
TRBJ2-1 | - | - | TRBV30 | TGTGCCTGGAGGACCGGGACTTCTTTTTACAATGAGCAGTTCTTC | CAWRTGTSFYNEQFF
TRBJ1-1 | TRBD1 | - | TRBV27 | TGTGCCAGCAGGGGACAGCCGAACACTGAAGCTTTCTTT | CASRGQPNTEAFF
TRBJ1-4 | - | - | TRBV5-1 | TGCGTCAGCAGCTTGGTGGCAGATAATGAAAAACTGTTTTTT | CVSSLVADNEKLFF
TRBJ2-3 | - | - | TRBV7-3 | TGTGCCAGCAGCTTACTAGTCGCAGATACGCAGTATTTT | CASSLLVADTQYF
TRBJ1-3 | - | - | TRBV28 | TGTGCCAGCAGTCGGTCCACACAGGGCTCTGGAAACACCATATATTTT | CASSRSTQGSGNTIYF
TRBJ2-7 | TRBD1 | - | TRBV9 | TGTGCCAGCAGCGTAAGTGACAGGGGGCTAGGGGAGCAGTACTTC | CASSVSDRGLGEQYF
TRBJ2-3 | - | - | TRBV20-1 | TGCAGTGCGGTGCGTGATACGCAGTATTTT | CSAVRDTQYF
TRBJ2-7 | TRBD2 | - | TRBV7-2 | TGTGCCAGCAGCCTACGCCCTAGCGGGGGGGACGACGAGCAGTACTTC | CASSLRPSGGDDEQYF
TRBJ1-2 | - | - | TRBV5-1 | TGCGCCAGCAGCCAACTAAACTATGGCTACACCTTC | CASSQLNYGYTF
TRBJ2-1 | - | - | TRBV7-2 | TGTGCCAGCAGCTTCGGTTTACTAGGGGGTGAGCAGTTCTTC | CASSFGLLGGEQFF
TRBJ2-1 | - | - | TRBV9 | TGTGCCAGCAGCCCCTCGAATAGCGGAGGAGGCAATGAGCAGTTCTTC | CASSPSNSGGGNEQFF
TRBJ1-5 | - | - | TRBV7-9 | TGTGCCAGCAGCTTGCGGGACAGCAATCAGCCCCAGCATTTT | CASSLRDSNQPQHF
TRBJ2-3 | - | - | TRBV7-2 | TGTGCCAGCAGCTTAGTGGGAGGATTCACAGATACGCAGTATTTT | CASSLVGGFTDTQYF
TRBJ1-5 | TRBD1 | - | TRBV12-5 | TGTGCTAGTGGTTTGGGGGACAGGGGCGATCAGCCCCAGCATTTT | CASGLGDRGDQPQHF
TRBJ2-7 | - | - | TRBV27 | TGTGCCAGCAGTTTATCGCGCAGGGGGGTTAACGAGCAGTACTTC | CASSLSRRGVNEQYF
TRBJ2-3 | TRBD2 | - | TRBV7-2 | TGTGCCAGCAGCTTTCCAAGCGGGAGGGCCGCAGATACGCAGTATTTT | CASSFPSGRAADTQYF
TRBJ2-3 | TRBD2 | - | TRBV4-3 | TGCGCCAGCAGCCCTTTCAGCCGGGGGGGCACAGATACGCAGTATTTT | CASSPFSRGGTDTQYF
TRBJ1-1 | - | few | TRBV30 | TGTGCCTGGAGCCTTGCGGGGCAGGAGAACACTGAAGCTTTCTTT | CAWSLAGQENTEAFF
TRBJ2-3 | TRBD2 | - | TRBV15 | TGTGCCACCAGCAGGGCCCTAGCGGGGGGAACAGATACGCAGTATTTT | CATSRALAGGTDTQYF
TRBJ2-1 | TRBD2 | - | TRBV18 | TGTGCCAGCTCAGGACTAGCGGGAGAGTCTGAGCAGTTCTTC | CASSGLAGESEQFF
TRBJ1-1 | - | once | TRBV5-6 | TGTGCCAGCAGCTTTACCACTGACACTGAAGCTTTCTTT | CASSFTTDTEAFF
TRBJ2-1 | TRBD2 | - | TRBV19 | TGTGCCAGTAGTAAGGACGGGGGGTCTTACAATGAGCAGTTCTTC | CASSKDGGSYNEQFF
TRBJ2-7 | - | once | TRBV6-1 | TGTGCCAGCAGTGAAAGGGACACCTACGAGCAGTACTTC | CASSERDTYEQYF
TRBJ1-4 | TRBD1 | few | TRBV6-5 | TGTGCCAGCAGCCGTACACAGGGGTTAAGGGAAAAACTGTTTTTT | CASSRTQGLREKLFF
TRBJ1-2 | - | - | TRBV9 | TGTGCCAGCAGCGTAGCCTTGGCTTTGGACTATGGCTACACCTTC | CASSVALALDYGYTF
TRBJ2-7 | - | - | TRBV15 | TGTGCCACCAGCAGAGATCTTGGTGGTGGGAGCTCCTACGAGCAGTACTTC | CATSRDLGGGSSYEQYF
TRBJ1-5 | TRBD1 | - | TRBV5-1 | TGCGCCAGCAGCTTGGGGACAGGGCGCAATCAGCCCCAGCATTTT | CASSLGTGRNQPQHF
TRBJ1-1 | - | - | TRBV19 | TGTGCCAGTAGTACCCTGGGGGGCACTGAAGCTTTCTTT | CASSTLGGTEAFF
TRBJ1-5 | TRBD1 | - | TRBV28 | TGTGCCAGCATCACAGGGGGCTCAGGTCAGCCCCAGCATTTT | CASITGGSGQPQHF
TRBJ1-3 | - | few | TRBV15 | TGTGCCACCAGCAGAGATCGTCACGACTTCTCTGGAAACACCATATATTTT | CATSRDRHDFSGNTIYF
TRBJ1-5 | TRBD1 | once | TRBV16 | TGTGCCAGCAGACCGGACAGGGATCAGCCCCAGCATTTT | CASRPDRDQPQHF
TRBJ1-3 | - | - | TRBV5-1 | TGCGCCAGCAGCTTAGGCGGAACCGGCTCTGGAAACACCATATATTTT | CASSLGGTGSGNTIYF
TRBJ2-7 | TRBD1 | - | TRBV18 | TGTGCCAGCTCAACGCCTTCAGGGGGCTACGAGCAGTACTTC | CASSTPSGGYEQYF
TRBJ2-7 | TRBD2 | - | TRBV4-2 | TGTGCCAGCAGCCAAGCCGGGACTAGCGGGTTAGCCTACGAGCAGTACTTC | CASSQAGTSGLAYEQYF
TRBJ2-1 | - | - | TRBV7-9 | TGTGCCAGCAGCCCCGGGAGTAGCGAGGAGCAGTTCTTC | CASSPGSSEEQFF
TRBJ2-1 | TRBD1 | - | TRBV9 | TGTGCCAGCAGCACCGGGACCACCGGGACAGAATTCTTC | CASSTGTTGTEFF
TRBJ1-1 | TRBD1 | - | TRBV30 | TGTGCCTGGAAGTACAGGGGCCGTGGGGCTGAAGCTTTCTTT | CAWKYRGRGAEAFF
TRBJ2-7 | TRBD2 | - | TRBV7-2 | TGTGCCAGCAGCTTAATGACTAGCGGGGAGTACGAGCAGTACTTC | CASSLMTSGEYEQYF
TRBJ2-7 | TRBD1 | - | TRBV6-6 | TGTGCCAGCAGTTTAGGACAGGGAGGATACGAGCAGTACTTC | CASSLGQGGYEQYF
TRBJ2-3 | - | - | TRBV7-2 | TGTGCCAGCAGCTTAGGGGGCGTAAATACGCAGTATTTT | CASSLGGVNTQYF
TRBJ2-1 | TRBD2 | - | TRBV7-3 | TGTGCCAGCAGCAGGACTAGTGAGGGATACAATGAGCAGTTCTTC | CASSRTSEGYNEQFF
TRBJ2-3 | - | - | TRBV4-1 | TGCGCCAGCAGCCAAGTTGTGGGGGCCGGGACAGATACGCAGTATTTT | CASSQVVGAGTDTQYF
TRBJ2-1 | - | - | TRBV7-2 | TGTGCCAGCAGCTTCGGCTCGGGGGGCATGGATGAGCAGTTCTTC | CASSFGSGGMDEQFF
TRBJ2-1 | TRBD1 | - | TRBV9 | TGTGCCAGCAGCGGAGGGACAGGGTTTTACAATGAGCAGTTCTTC | CASSGGTGFYNEQFF
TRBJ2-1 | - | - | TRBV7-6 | TGTGCCAGCAGCTTAGTGGGGAGTGAGCAGTTCTTC | CASSLVGSEQFF
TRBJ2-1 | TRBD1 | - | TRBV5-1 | TGCGCCAGCAGAACTGGACAGGGGCACAATGAGCAGTTCTTC | CASRTGQGHNEQFF
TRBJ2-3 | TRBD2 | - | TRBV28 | TGTGCCAGCACGCCGGGACTACTCACAGATACGCAGTATTTT | CASTPGLLTDTQYF